The 29 T cell receptor beta chains below all came from one sample that was sequenced in a study of molecular identifiers for immune sequencing clone quantification. TCRdb ran MiXCR on the PCR reads and lists one entry per CDR3 protein. The profile shows about 63,000 distinct CDR3 sequences, around 19% of them singletons. Material: naive CD8+ T cells from blood, with Jurkat cell RNA spiked in. This sample's subset: FACS-sorted CD8+CD4-CCR7+CD45RA+ naive T cells. These receptors were collected from a human donor in good health. Some libraries in this study had Jurkat cell RNA spiked in.

The chain uses TRBV29-1 and TRBJ2-7; tentative D call: TRBD1 (5 bases). Germline CDR1 is SQVTM and CDR2 is ANQGSEA. V lost 1 base, J lost 5 bases, and 18 bases lay in between. The CDR3 loop spans 15 amino acids. The CDR3 DNA follows: TGCAGCGTTGAAGTCTTGGCAGGGCTGGAACACGAGCAGTACTTC. Translating gives CSVEVLAGLEHEQYF.

With regard to this clonotype: A much bigger clone sits one base away, suggesting this may be a read error. The genes are TRBV13 and TRBJ1-6; 7 positions agree with TRBD1. From germline, CDR1 is PRHDT and CDR2 FYEKMQ (reference sequence). V trimming: 5 bases; J trimming: 4 bases; junction bases outside the gene matches: 5. This CDR3 is built from 15 residues. The CDR3 bases are TGTGCCAGCAGCCTAGAGGGACAGTATAATTCACCCCTCCACTTT. Translated, it gives CASSLEGQYNSPLHF.

As for this clonotype: It may be a read error: a sequence one base away is much more abundant. V is TRBV5-3 and J is TRBJ2-7; D gene ambiguous. TRBV5-3 is annotated as an ORF whose role is uncertain. This CDR3 contains 12 residues. The DNA for the CDR3 is TGTGCCAGCAGCTGGAGCTTCTACGAGCAGTACTTC. Protein product: CASSWSFYEQYF.

This clonotype has ten or more counts. The genes are TRBV14 and TRBJ2-3; D perhaps matches TRBD2 (6 bases). V was trimmed by 1 base and J by 0 bases, leaving 8 bases between them. CDR3 size: 15 residues. From germline, CDR1 is SGHDN and CDR2 FVKESK. CDR3 DNA: TGTGCCAGCAGCCAAGGAGGGACTAGCACAGATACGCAGTATTTT. Its protein is CASSQGGTSTDTQYF.

A remark on this clonotype: A read error may account for a junction end that differs from germline. This chain uses TRBV12-3 or TRBV12-4 with TRBJ2-1; no clear D. The CDR3 is made up of 12 amino acids. DNA of the CDR3: TGTGCCAGCAGTTTAAGCTTCCACTGGCAGCTCTTC. This encodes CASSLSFHWQLF.

This clonotype was seen repeatedly, ten times or more. The CDR3 nucleotides are TGTGCCAGCAGCCAAGATGCCCAGGAAGCTAACTATGGCTACACCTTC. Translating it yields CASSQDAQEANYGYTF. J is TRBJ1-2 and V is TRBV14, with no clear D. This CDR3 region has 16 residues. CDR1 SGHDN and CDR2 FVKESK come from the germline V gene. V dropped 0 bases and J dropped 0 bases, with 11 bases sitting between them.

Concerning this clonotype itself: Mismatch with germline at one junction end may stem from a read error. The chain combines TRBV15 with TRBJ2-1; 7 bases agree with TRBD2. In germline, CDR1 is LNHNV, CDR2 YYDKDF (reference sequence). The CDR3 is 16 amino acids. CDR3 in DNA: TGTGCCACCAGAAGAGAAGTTGGGACTACCTACAATGAGCAGTTCTTC. Encoded protein: CATRREVGTTYNEQFF.

This clonotype has a count of ten or more. V and J are TRBV7-2 and TRBJ2-5; TRBD2 might be the D (6 bases). The CDR3 totals 14 residues. CDR1 and CDR2 (germline): SGHTA, FQGNSA. V was pared by 2 bases and J by 7 bases, with 14 bases between. This chain's CDR3 is CASSLPGVWGTQYF. As DNA, the CDR3 is TGTGCCAGCAGCTTACCGGGGGTCTGGGGGACCCAGTACTTC.

Ten or more counts support this clonotype. The gene calls are TRBV12-3 or TRBV12-4 and TRBJ1-5; D is perhaps TRBD1 (5 bases). CDR3 length equals 15 residues. Deletions cut 6 bases from V and 5 bases from J, with 17 bases between. The CDR3 protein is CASSRTSGNHQPQHF. CDR3 coding DNA: TGTGCCAGCAGCAGGACATCAGGAAACCATCAGCCCCAGCATTTT.

This clonotype was counted at least ten times. The rearrangement links TRBV30 to TRBJ1-6; D remains ambiguous. Per germline, CDR1 GTSNPN and CDR2 SVGIG (reference sequence). V gave up 1 base and J gave up 9 bases, with 7 bases separating them. CDR3 length: 12 residues. The CDR3 nucleotides are TGTGCCTGGAGTGATGCGCTTTCACCCCTCCACTTT. Its protein is CAWSDALSPLHF.

This clonotype has more than one count but fewer than ten. The chain recombines TRBV15 with TRBJ2-6, with unresolved D. Trimming shortened V by 8 bases and J by 0 bases, and 5 bases separated the two germline ends. Germline V CDR1 and CDR2: LNHNV, YYDKDF (reference sequence). This CDR3 contains 13 residues. The CDR3, as DNA: TGTGCCACCGGGGTCTCTGGGGCCAACGTCCTGACTTTC. Encoded protein: CATGVSGANVLTF.

This clonotype was detected many times. The rearrangement links TRBV19 to TRBJ2-3, with D uncertain. CDR1 and CDR2 (germline): LNHDA, SQIVND (reference sequence). V was cut by 1 base and J by 3 bases, with 2 bases left in between. This CDR3 is built from 12 residues. Written as DNA, the CDR3 is TGTGCCAGTAGTATAGGAACAGATACGCAGTATTTT. Protein: CASSIGTDTQYF.

There are many counts of this clonotype. This chain uses TRBV27 with TRBJ2-1, with 9 bases matching TRBD2. In germline, CDR1 is MNHEY, CDR2 SMNVEV (reference sequence). The length of the CDR3 is 16 residues. V trimming: 4 bases; J trimming: 2 bases; junction bases outside the gene matches: 6. This CDR3 reads CASSSVAGAAYNEQFF. CDR3 in DNA: TGTGCCAGCAGTTCGGTAGCGGGAGCGGCCTACAATGAGCAGTTCTTC.

On this clonotype itself: A much larger clone lies a single base off, so this may be a read error. V gene TRBV28 combines with J gene TRBJ2-2, with no clear D. This CDR3 spans 15 amino acids. In germline, CDR1 is MDHEN, CDR2 SYDVKM. This CDR3 is CAGSLPYKTTGELFF. The CDR3 DNA reads as TGTGCCGGCAGCTTGCCCTATAAAACCACCGGGGAGCTGTTTTTT.

The chain links TRBV30 to TRBJ2-1; D gene ambiguous. CDR3 size: 10 residues. Between the trimmed V and J ends, which lost 5 bases and 7 bases, there was a span of 6 bases. The germline CDR1 and CDR2 sequences are GTSNPN and SVGIG (reference sequence). The CDR3 here is CAWAKNEQFF. The CDR3 DNA reads as TGTGCCTGGGCGAAAAATGAGCAGTTCTTC.

Concerning this clonotype itself: The junction differs from germline at one of its ends, possibly a read error. V usage is TRBV20-1 and J usage is TRBJ2-1; 9 nucleotides align to TRBD2. CDR1 and CDR2 from the germline V gene are DFQATT and SNEGSKA (reference sequence). The CDR3 consists of 19 residues. CDR3 bases: TGCAGTGCCCCCCTGTCTACCGGTAGCGGGAGTTTTGGGCACAATGAGCAGCTCTTC. It codes for CSAPLSTGSGSFGHNEQLF.

This clonotype appeared many times. The rearrangement joins TRBV5-6 to TRBJ2-7; no clear D gene. The V end was cut by 7 bases, the J end by 6 bases, with 17 bases between. The CDR3 length is 13 residues. The germline V gene has CDR1 SGHDT and CDR2 YYEEEE. Written as DNA, the CDR3 is TGTGCCAGCGGACCGGGCAGCAATCCCGAGCAGTACTTC. Encoded protein: CASGPGSNPEQYF.

This clonotype was counted between two and nine times. The V gene is TRBV2, the J gene TRBJ2-1; 10 bases line up with TRBD2. CDR1 is SNHLY, CDR2 FYNNEI, per germline. The CDR3 consists of 16 residues. V shed 5 bases and J 0 bases; nucleotides not matched to a gene: 4. The CDR3 sequence is CASSSAGGFSYNEQFF. As DNA, the CDR3 is TGTGCCAGCAGTTCAGCGGGAGGGTTCTCCTACAATGAGCAGTTCTTC.

This clonotype was seen many times. One end of the junction is discordant with germline, which a read error may explain. V gene TRBV20-1 combines with J gene TRBJ1-5; D is unclear. Germline V CDR1 and CDR2: DFQATT, SNEGSKA (reference sequence). The CDR3 loop spans 15 amino acids. The CDR3 bases are TGCAGTGCTAGAGATATTTCCACCAACAATCAGACCCAGCATTTT. This encodes CSARDISTNNQTQHF.

The table lists this clonotype with many counts. The rearrangement joins TRBV28 to TRBJ2-3, with D tentatively TRBD1 (6 bases). This CDR3 comprises 12 residues. Trimming took 4 bases from V and 5 from J, leaving 7 bases between them. Per germline, CDR1 MDHEN and CDR2 SYDVKM. CDR3 DNA sequence: TGTGCCAGCAGTTGGGACAAAGATACGCAGTATTTT. Encoded protein: CASSWDKDTQYF.

Regarding this clonotype: The junction shows a germline mismatch at one end, possibly a read error. J is TRBJ2-1 and V is TRBV5-3; unclear D gene. TRBV5-3 is reported as an ORF; its role is uncertain. CDR3 length equals 15 residues. CDR3 loop: CASSHFKSSYSEQFF. The CDR3 region has the DNA TGTGCCAGCAGCCATTTTAAAAGCTCCTACAGTGAGCAGTTCTTC.

The chain uses TRBV27 and TRBJ2-7; 9 nucleotides agree with TRBD1. This CDR3 is 16 amino acids long. Per germline, CDR1 MNHEY and CDR2 SMNVEV (reference sequence). V lost 2 bases and J lost 4; bases outside the gene matches: 9. The DNA of the CDR3 is TGTGCCAGCAGTTTAATTTTGGGGACAGGGTTTTACGAGCAGTACTTC. It encodes CASSLILGTGFYEQYF.

DNA of the CDR3: TGTGCCAGCAGTACTACCTACCTGCTCGACTCCTACAATGAGCAGTTCTTC. Its translation is CASSTTYLLDSYNEQFF. The V call is TRBV14, the J call TRBJ2-1; D unclear. The CDR3 extends over 17 amino acids. The V gene's germline CDR1 is SGHDN and CDR2 FVKESK. V was cut by 6 bases and J by 0 bases, with 18 bases left in between.

The V call is TRBV5-6, the J call TRBJ1-1; TRBD1 might be the D (5 bases). Germline loops: CDR1 SGHDT, CDR2 YYEEEE. The CDR3 length is 13 residues. V lost 0 bases to trimming and J lost 6 bases, with 9 bases between them. The CDR3 nucleotides are TGTGCCAGCAGCTTGGGGGGGACCTCTGAAGCTTTCTTT. This gives the protein CASSLGGTSEAFF.

This clonotype appeared many times. This chain links TRBV29-1 with TRBJ1-5; D call uncertain. From germline, CDR1 is SQVTM and CDR2 ANQGSEA. Trimming cost V 0 bases and J 1 base, with 19 bases left between them. The CDR3 runs to 18 residues. CDR3 DNA sequence: TGCAGCGTTGAAGATAGGGATCTCCTCGACCTAAGCAATCAGCCCCAGCATTTT. The encoded protein is CSVEDRDLLDLSNQPQHF. Full variable domain (rest looked up from reference TRBV29-1 and TRBJ1-5): SAVISQKPSRDICQRGTSLTIQCQVDSQVTMMFWYRQQPGQSLTLIATANQGSEATYESGFVIDKFPISRPNLTFSTLTVSNMSPEDSSIYLCSVEDRDLLDLSNQPQHFGDGTRLSIL.

This clonotype was observed many times. J is TRBJ2-3 and V is TRBV24-1; possible D gene TRBD2, 5 bases. From germline, CDR1 is KGHDR and CDR2 SFDVKD. V lost 4 bases to trimming and J lost 6 bases, with 13 bases between them. The CDR3 spans 14 residues. CDR3 residues: CATSDRSGYDTQYF. The CDR3 DNA reads as TGTGCCACCAGTGACAGGAGCGGTTATGATACGCAGTATTTT.

The table lists this clonotype with many counts. V is TRBV30 and J is TRBJ2-7, with unresolved D. The length of the CDR3 is 12 residues. Germline lookup yields CDR1 GTSNPN and CDR2 SVGIG (reference sequence). V lost 1 base and J 4 bases, leaving 8 bases between the germline ends. The CDR3 is CAWSGPGYEQYF. The CDR3 DNA follows: TGTGCCTGGAGTGGGCCCGGGTACGAGCAGTACTTC.

This clonotype was seen a few times. The chain links TRBV7-2 to TRBJ2-2; 8 nucleotides match TRBD2. The junction had 10 bases not matched to a gene; V was cut back by 4 bases and J by 3 bases. CDR3 length equals 17 residues. Germline V gene lookup returns CDR1 SGHTA and CDR2 FQGNSA. CDR3 DNA: TGTGCCAGCAGCTCCAAGGGCTGGACTAGCTACACCGGGGAGCTGTTTTTT. Its translation is CASSSKGWTSYTGELFF.

This clonotype was picked up a small number of times. The chain couples TRBV7-9 to TRBJ1-6; the D gene is possibly TRBD1 (5 bases). Trimming stripped 5 bases from V and 6 bases from J, with 14 bases between. CDR1 and CDR2 from the germline V gene are SEHNR and FQNEAQ (reference sequence). The CDR3 length is 15 residues. DNA of the CDR3: TGTGCCAGCAGCCAATCCCGGGACGCTAATTCACCCCTCCACTTT. It specifies CASSQSRDANSPLHF. Filled out from reference TRBV7-9 and TRBJ1-6, the complete variable domain reads DTGVSQNPRHKITKRGQNVTFRCDPISEHNRLYWYRQTLGQGPEFLTYFQNEAQLEKSRLLSDRFSAERPKGSFSTLEIQRTEQGDSAMYLCASSQSRDANSPLHFGNGTRLTVT.